These T cell receptor beta chains were read from a single sample in a study of blood T cells in healthy people across ages. TCRdb fed the 5' RACE reads into MiXCR, producing one record per CDR3 protein. The sample records about 1.7 million distinct CDR3 sequences, about 30% being singletons. The specimen was blood. All receptors come from a woman in her 30s in good health. The CDR3 runs from the conserved cysteine through the conserved F or W. Fields, in order: D gene, clone size, V gene, J gene, CDR3 protein, CDR3 DNA. The D gene is left open where the match is weak. Clone size is not always given. Where it is, it says once, few, many or a class for expanded clones.

NA	NA	TRBV20-1	TRBJ1-2	CSARVPTNYGYTF	TGCAGTGCTAGAGTACCGACTAACTATGGCTACACCTTC
NA	many	TRBV4-1	TRBJ2-3	CASSHPGTDTQYF	TGTGCCAGCAGCCACCCCGGCACAGATACGCAGTATTTT
NA	many	TRBV20-1	TRBJ2-4	CSASQDPMGTLAKNIQYF	TGCAGTGCTAGTCAGGACCCCATGGGGACCTTAGCCAAAAACATTCAGTACTTC
NA	NA	TRBV14	TRBJ2-2	CASSHRGAVTGELFF	TGTGCCAGCAGCCACCGGGGGGCCGTCACCGGGGAGCTGTTTTTT
TRBD1	NA	TRBV20-1	TRBJ1-5	CSARDRETGNQPQHF	TGCAGTGCTAGAGATCGCGAGACAGGGAATCAGCCCCAGCATTTT
NA	NA	TRBV5-5	TRBJ2-1	CASSWGVSEQFF	TGTGCCAGCAGCTGGGGGGTATCTGAGCAGTTCTTC
NA	few	TRBV3-1	TRBJ1-4	CASSQDTKTNEKLFF	TGTGCCAGCAGCCAAGATACGAAAACCAATGAAAAACTGTTTTTT
TRBD2	NA	TRBV7-3	TRBJ2-7	CASGTSAYNEQYF	TGTGCCAGTGGGACTAGCGCTTACAATGAGCAGTACTTC
NA	NA	TRBV20-1	TRBJ2-2	CSASRAGTGGELFF	TGCAGTGCCTCACGGGCCGGAACTGGCGGGGAGCTGTTTTTT
TRBD2	NA	TRBV2	TRBJ2-3	CASAPGLAGGADTQYF	TGTGCCAGCGCTCCGGGACTAGCGGGGGGTGCAGATACGCAGTATTTT
NA	few	TRBV11-2	TRBJ1-2	CASSLGPQNYGYTF	TGTGCCAGCAGCTTGGGACCCCAGAACTATGGCTACACCTTC
NA	many	TRBV6-6	TRBJ2-5	CASRSQGIQETQYF	TGTGCCAGCAGATCACAGGGAATCCAAGAGACCCAGTACTTC
TRBD1	NA	TRBV4-1	TRBJ1-2	CASSPNVQGASDTF	TGCGCCAGCAGCCCGAATGTACAGGGGGCCAGCGACACCTTC
TRBD1	NA	TRBV6-5	TRBJ1-3	CASSRDRVPGNTIYF	TGTGCCAGCAGCCGAGACAGGGTCCCTGGAAACACCATATATTTT
NA	NA	TRBV5-1	TRBJ2-5	CASSPIPGPQETQYF	TGCGCCAGCAGTCCTATACCGGGACCGCAAGAGACCCAGTACTTC
TRBD1	NA	TRBV18	TRBJ1-5	CASSPPGQGGPQHF	TGTGCCAGCTCACCGCCGGGACAGGGAGGACCCCAGCATTTT
NA	many	TRBV6-5	TRBJ2-1	CASSQGQPSSYNEQFF	TGTGCCAGCAGCCAAGGGCAACCGAGCTCCTACAATGAGCAGTTCTTC
NA	NA	TRBV7-2	TRBJ1-2	CASSLARNYGCTF	TGTGCCAGCAGCTTAGCCAGGAACTATGGCTGCACCTTC
NA	few	TRBV20-1	TRBJ2-7	CSARGDGPYEQYF	TGCAGTGCTAGGGGGGACGGACCCTACGAGCAGTACTTC
TRBD2	NA	TRBV14	TRBJ2-7	CTSSPNLAGGTEQYF	TGTACCAGCAGCCCAAATCTAGCGGGAGGAACCGAGCAGTACTTC
NA	few	TRBV5-1	TRBJ1-2	CASSLGDYQGTGYTF	TGCGCCAGCAGCTTGGGCGACTACCAGGGTACGGGCTACACCTTC
NA	many	TRBV7-9	TRBJ1-2	CASSLGWARNGYTF	TGTGCCAGCAGCTTAGGTTGGGCTCGGAATGGCTACACCTTC
TRBD2	few	TRBV20-1	TRBJ2-1	CSASLRTSGAYNEQFF	TGCAGTGCTAGCCTTAGGACTAGCGGGGCTTACAATGAGCAGTTCTTC
TRBD2	few	TRBV6-1	TRBJ2-3	CASSPGLAGGPGDTQYF	TGTGCCAGCAGTCCTGGACTAGCGGGAGGGCCCGGAGATACGCAGTATTTT
TRBD2	NA	TRBV11-2	TRBJ2-7	CASSLDRGGFEQYF	TGTGCCAGCAGCTTAGATAGGGGAGGGTTCGAGCAGTACTTC
TRBD1	few	TRBV11-2	TRBJ1-4	CASSFGTGAISEKLFF	TGTGCCAGCAGCTTCGGGACAGGGGCGATAAGTGAAAAACTGTTTTTT
TRBD1	NA	TRBV29-1	TRBJ2-1	CSVEEGTGAFFYNEQFF	TGCAGCGTTGAAGAGGGTACAGGGGCATTTTTCTACAATGAGCAGTTCTTC
TRBD1	NA	TRBV29-1	TRBJ2-7	CSVRDSSGYEQYF	TGCAGCGTTAGGGACAGCTCGGGCTACGAGCAGTACTTC
NA	many	TRBV5-5	TRBJ2-1	CASSSASNFDEQFF	TGTGCCAGCAGCTCGGCTAGCAATTTCGATGAGCAGTTCTTC
NA	NA	TRBV12-3/TRBV12-4	TRBJ2-7	CASSLDQTSYNKQYF	TGTGCCAGCAGTTTAGACCAAACCTCCTACAATAAGCAGTACTTC
NA	NA	TRBV30	TRBJ2-1	CAWSTDPGTDEQFF	TGTGCCTGGAGTACAGACCCGGGAACAGATGAGCAGTTCTTC